These T cell receptor beta chains were read from a single sample in a study of T-cell memory formation after mild COVID-19. TCRdb processed the 5' RACE reads anew with MiXCR; each CDR3 protein has one entry. Counted here are roughly 51,000 distinct CDR3 sequences, over 6.5% occurring once; the ten biggest clones make up 1.4%. Sample: PBMCs or a T cell subset sorted from them (not recorded which). The receptors were gathered from a man in his late teens or twenties who had mild COVID-19 (a few samples of this study predate the infection). Cell type and time point are not known. CDR3s include the opening cysteine and the closing phenylalanine or tryptophan. Each record gives: D gene, clone size, V gene, J gene, CDR3 length, CDR3 DNA, CDR3 protein. A D gene is named only where the DNA matches it firmly. Clone size, where shown, is once, few, many, or a class for clones that have expanded.

d_gene: -; abundance: many; v_gene: TRBV7-2; j_gene: TRBJ1-1; len: 14; CDR3nt: TGTGCCAGCAGCTTAGAACAGGCGAGCACTGAAGCTTTCTTT; CDR3aa: CASSLEQASTEAFF
d_gene: -; abundance: few; v_gene: TRBV29-1; j_gene: TRBJ1-1; len: 13; CDR3nt: TGCAGCGTGGGGGCACTGATGAACACTGAAGCTTTCTTT; CDR3aa: CSVGALMNTEAFF
d_gene: -; abundance: few; v_gene: TRBV12-3/TRBV12-4; j_gene: TRBJ1-5; len: 16; CDR3nt: TGTGCCAGCAGTTTAAGGGGCAGAGGGGCCAATCAGCCCCAGCATTTT; CDR3aa: CASSLRGRGANQPQHF
d_gene: TRBD1; abundance: few; v_gene: TRBV6-2/TRBV6-3; j_gene: TRBJ1-2; len: 14; CDR3nt: TGTGCCAGCAGTTACCTAACAGGGGGCTATGGCTACACCTTC; CDR3aa: CASSYLTGGYGYTF
d_gene: -; abundance: many; v_gene: TRBV7-2; j_gene: TRBJ2-1; len: 13; CDR3nt: TGTGCCAGCAGCTTAAGCAGTAACAATGAGCAGTTCTTC; CDR3aa: CASSLSSNNEQFF
d_gene: TRBD2; abundance: -; v_gene: TRBV5-1; j_gene: TRBJ2-3; len: 15; CDR3nt: TGCGCCAGCAGCTCCCAGGGCCGGGGGGAAGATACGCAGTATTTT; CDR3aa: CASSSQGRGEDTQYF
d_gene: -; abundance: -; v_gene: TRBV6-2/TRBV6-3; j_gene: TRBJ2-3; len: 12; CDR3nt: TGTGCCAGCAGTTACACGACAGATACGCAGTATTTT; CDR3aa: CASSYTTDTQYF
d_gene: -; abundance: -; v_gene: TRBV12-3/TRBV12-4; j_gene: TRBJ1-1; len: 18; CDR3nt: TGTGCCAGCAGAGCCCCGGGACGCCCGAACATTATAGGGACTGAAGCTTTCTTT; CDR3aa: CASRAPGRPNIIGTEAFF
d_gene: -; abundance: few; v_gene: TRBV7-2; j_gene: TRBJ1-1; len: 15; CDR3nt: TGTGCCAGCAGCCACTTCCGGCAAATGAACACTGAAGCTTTCTTT; CDR3aa: CASSHFRQMNTEAFF
d_gene: -; abundance: few; v_gene: TRBV5-6; j_gene: TRBJ2-7; len: 12; CDR3nt: TGTGCCAGCAGCGTACTATCCTACGAGCAGTACTTC; CDR3aa: CASSVLSYEQYF
d_gene: -; abundance: few; v_gene: TRBV9; j_gene: TRBJ1-6; len: 12; CDR3nt: TGTGCCAGCAGCGTACGGGGTGGGGTCCTCCACTTT; CDR3aa: CASSVRGGVLHF
d_gene: -; abundance: -; v_gene: TRBV5-1; j_gene: TRBJ2-3; len: 12; CDR3nt: TGCGCCAGCGGGGTATCGGGAGATACGCAGTATTTT; CDR3aa: CASGVSGDTQYF
d_gene: -; abundance: -; v_gene: TRBV5-1; j_gene: TRBJ2-1; len: 11; CDR3nt: TGCGCCAGCAGCCGAGACAATGAGCAGTTCTTC; CDR3aa: CASSRDNEQFF
d_gene: -; abundance: many; v_gene: TRBV10-3; j_gene: TRBJ1-2; len: 14; CDR3nt: TGTGCCATCAGTGAGGGGCGGGGGAGCTATGGCTACACCTTC; CDR3aa: CAISEGRGSYGYTF
d_gene: TRBD2; abundance: -; v_gene: TRBV20-1; j_gene: TRBJ2-1; len: 15; CDR3nt: TGCAGTGCTAGAGATACTAGCGGGGGGGACAATGAGCAGTTCTTC; CDR3aa: CSARDTSGGDNEQFF
d_gene: -; abundance: few; v_gene: TRBV6-4; j_gene: TRBJ2-3; len: 15; CDR3nt: TGTGCCAGCAGTCCCGGACTTACACGCACAGATACGCAGTATTTT; CDR3aa: CASSPGLTRTDTQYF
d_gene: -; abundance: few; v_gene: TRBV7-2; j_gene: TRBJ2-7; len: 11; CDR3nt: TGTGCCAGCAGCCGCTACTACGAGCAGTACTTC; CDR3aa: CASSRYYEQYF
d_gene: -; abundance: few; v_gene: TRBV7-2; j_gene: TRBJ1-6; len: 16; CDR3nt: TGTGCCAGCAGCTTAGTCGGGGGGGCGTTAGCGTCACCCCTCCACTTT; CDR3aa: CASSLVGGALASPLHF
d_gene: -; abundance: -; v_gene: TRBV9; j_gene: TRBJ2-3; len: 15; CDR3nt: TGTGCCAGCAGCGTAGAGGGGGTGCAGACAGATACGCAGTATTTT; CDR3aa: CASSVEGVQTDTQYF
d_gene: -; abundance: few; v_gene: TRBV7-2; j_gene: TRBJ1-2; len: 15; CDR3nt: TGTGCCAGCAGCCCAGACCCGCAGGAGGTCAGGGGCTACACCTTC; CDR3aa: CASSPDPQEVRGYTF
d_gene: -; abundance: -; v_gene: TRBV5-5; j_gene: TRBJ2-3; len: 13; CDR3nt: TGTGCCAGCAGCCCGGGGGACGTAGATACGCAGTATTTT; CDR3aa: CASSPGDVDTQYF
d_gene: -; abundance: -; v_gene: TRBV4-1; j_gene: TRBJ2-7; len: 14; CDR3nt: TGCGCCAGCAGCCAAGCCGGCCTGATTCGCGAGCAGTACTTC; CDR3aa: CASSQAGLIREQYF
d_gene: TRBD1; abundance: few; v_gene: TRBV6-2/TRBV6-3; j_gene: TRBJ1-1; len: 17; CDR3nt: TGTGCCAGCGGGGACAGGGGGTTTACGATGATGGACACTGAAGCTTTCTTT; CDR3aa: CASGDRGFTMMDTEAFF
d_gene: TRBD1; abundance: few; v_gene: TRBV20-1; j_gene: TRBJ2-2; len: 16; CDR3nt: TGCAGTGCTAGAGCCCCGGGGACAGGGGGCCGCCGGGAGCTGTTTTTT; CDR3aa: CSARAPGTGGRRELFF
d_gene: -; abundance: once; v_gene: TRBV7-2; j_gene: TRBJ1-1; len: 11; CDR3nt: TGTGCCAGCAGCCGAGACACTGAAGCTTTCTTT; CDR3aa: CASSRDTEAFF
d_gene: -; abundance: -; v_gene: TRBV7-9; j_gene: TRBJ2-2; len: 16; CDR3nt: TGTGCCAGCAGCCCCCGTAAGGGCAGATTCACCGGGGAGCTGTTTTTT; CDR3aa: CASSPRKGRFTGELFF
d_gene: -; abundance: -; v_gene: TRBV7-2; j_gene: TRBJ2-3; len: 19; CDR3nt: TGTGCCAGCAGCCGAGAGGGGAGGGGGGGCACCCCAGCGACAGATACGCAGTATTTT; CDR3aa: CASSREGRGGTPATDTQYF
d_gene: -; abundance: few; v_gene: TRBV6-2/TRBV6-3; j_gene: TRBJ1-1; len: 16; CDR3nt: TGTGCCAGCAGGCGGGGCGGCGGGGCGTCCTATACTGAAGCTTTCTTT; CDR3aa: CASRRGGGASYTEAFF
d_gene: TRBD2; abundance: -; v_gene: TRBV29-1; j_gene: TRBJ2-5; len: 14; CDR3nt: TGCAGCGTTGAGTCTGGCGGGGGGGCAAAGACCCAGTACTTC; CDR3aa: CSVESGGGAKTQYF
d_gene: -; abundance: -; v_gene: TRBV2; j_gene: TRBJ2-3; len: 13; CDR3nt: TGTGCCAGCTCGGTCTCAAGCACAGATACGCAGTATTTT; CDR3aa: CASSVSSTDTQYF
d_gene: -; abundance: few; v_gene: TRBV6-2/TRBV6-3; j_gene: TRBJ2-7; len: 13; CDR3nt: TGTGCCAGCAGTTATTCCCTTAAGGGAGAGCAGTACTTC; CDR3aa: CASSYSLKGEQYF
d_gene: -; abundance: few; v_gene: TRBV4-1; j_gene: TRBJ1-3; len: 16; CDR3nt: TGCGCCAGCAGCCTGGGTAGAAGTCTCTCTGGAAACACCATATATTTT; CDR3aa: CASSLGRSLSGNTIYF
d_gene: -; abundance: -; v_gene: TRBV12-3/TRBV12-4; j_gene: TRBJ2-3; len: 14; CDR3nt: TGTGCCAGCAGTTTACGTCCAGAATCAGATACGCAGTATTTT; CDR3aa: CASSLRPESDTQYF
d_gene: -; abundance: medium-sized; v_gene: TRBV5-5; j_gene: TRBJ2-3; len: 11; CDR3nt: TGTGCCAGCAGCTTAGCAGATACGCAGTATTTT; CDR3aa: CASSLADTQYF
d_gene: TRBD1; abundance: -; v_gene: TRBV18; j_gene: TRBJ1-2; len: 15; CDR3nt: TGTGCCAGCTCACCCGACCGACAGGGGCCCTATGGCTACACCTTC; CDR3aa: CASSPDRQGPYGYTF
d_gene: -; abundance: -; v_gene: TRBV20-1; j_gene: TRBJ1-2; len: 14; CDR3nt: TGCAGTGCCCAGGACCGGCTTCTTAACTATGGCTACACCTTC; CDR3aa: CSAQDRLLNYGYTF
d_gene: TRBD2; abundance: few; v_gene: TRBV20-1; j_gene: TRBJ2-1; len: 14; CDR3nt: TGCAGTGCTAGGCGGACTAGCGGGAAGACAGAGCAGTTCTTC; CDR3aa: CSARRTSGKTEQFF
d_gene: -; abundance: few; v_gene: TRBV6-6; j_gene: TRBJ2-1; len: 12; CDR3nt: TGTGCCAGCAGTTACTATCAAAATGAGCAGTTCTTC; CDR3aa: CASSYYQNEQFF
d_gene: -; abundance: many; v_gene: TRBV5-1; j_gene: TRBJ2-5; len: 13; CDR3nt: TGCGCCAGCAGCTCGGACACCCAAGAGACCCAGTACTTC; CDR3aa: CASSSDTQETQYF
d_gene: TRBD1; abundance: few; v_gene: TRBV20-1; j_gene: TRBJ1-2; len: 16; CDR3nt: TGCAGTGCTTTAGTCCCCCCGGGACAGGATCTCTATGGCTACACCTTC; CDR3aa: CSALVPPGQDLYGYTF
d_gene: -; abundance: -; v_gene: TRBV20-1; j_gene: TRBJ2-5; len: 12; CDR3nt: TGCAGTGCTATTGACTCCGCCGGAACCCAGTACTTC; CDR3aa: CSAIDSAGTQYF
d_gene: -; abundance: few; v_gene: TRBV9; j_gene: TRBJ2-3; len: 15; CDR3nt: TGTGCCAGCAGCGTAGAAGGAGGGGGGGCAGATACGCAGTATTTT; CDR3aa: CASSVEGGGADTQYF